This is a list of T cell receptor beta chains from one sample in a study of T cells in Graves' hyperthyroidism and ophthalmopathy. TCRdb redid the calling of the multiplex PCR reads with MiXCR, one entry per CDR3 protein. The profile shows some 250,000 distinct CDR3 sequences, about 14% of them singletons. The source material was blood. The receptors shown here come from a woman aged 40 to 50 with Graves' hyperthyroidism that later progressed to Graves' ophthalmopathy. Each CDR3 is given with its conserved first and last residue.

v_call,cdr3_aa
TRBV6-1,CASSERYSNQPQHF
TRBV20-1,CSACPKGAYTEAFF
TRBV3-1,CASSLIGTGFREAFF
TRBV4-1,CASSHQPGLGHNEQFF
TRBV20-1,CSAGTQYF
TRBV27,CASSPWREYTGELFF
TRBV20-1,CSARATSGGLNEQFF
TRBV11-2,CASSLDRGTLGNTIYF
TRBV30,CAWGITYEQYF
TRBV18,CASSPVPGEETQYF
TRBV6-5,CASSYDSRPGNTIYF
TRBV20-1,CSAAPGSEQYF
TRBV5-1,CASTLLFQGDEQFF
TRBV20-1,CSAREQFQGHTEAFF
TRBV7-8,CASSLVQTSGRSYNEQFF
TRBV27,CASSRAPFISGPTDTQYF
TRBV19,CASSIQTGLTEAFF
TRBV2,CASSAPGQGNTGELFF
TRBV12-3/TRBV12-4,CASSFGAASSYNSPLHF
TRBV5-1,CASSPAPLEQFF
TRBV2,CASSELTELTTNEKLFF
TRBV7-9,CASSLTDRDGYTF
TRBV27,CASSFWGRGIAGANVLTF
TRBV27,CASSWGVQQPSNYGYTF
TRBV20-1,CSARGPGRLTTGELFF
TRBV19,CASGLGPFGSDTQYF
TRBV19,CASSMGGDYGYTF
TRBV2,CASSEKLRYEQYF
TRBV5-1,CASSVRQSNTEAFF
TRBV30,CAWTIGDGTEAFF
TRBV19,CASTFISGANVLTF
TRBV7-9,CASSLEDRQQFF
TRBV7-9,CASSHPDMAQETQYF
TRBV18,CASSPPGATEPQHF
TRBV10-3,CAISEIGSYEQYF
TRBV5-1,CASSLVVNTGELFF
TRBV15,CATSRDRNYRVGEDEQYF
TRBV20-1,CSAPGQEGKNIQYF
TRBV28,CASSPFSTKGGERTEAFF
TRBV7-9,CASSLLLDTQYF
TRBV5-4,CASSWTGQGSFNEKLFF
TRBV4-1,CASSLGLAGPGRDEQFF